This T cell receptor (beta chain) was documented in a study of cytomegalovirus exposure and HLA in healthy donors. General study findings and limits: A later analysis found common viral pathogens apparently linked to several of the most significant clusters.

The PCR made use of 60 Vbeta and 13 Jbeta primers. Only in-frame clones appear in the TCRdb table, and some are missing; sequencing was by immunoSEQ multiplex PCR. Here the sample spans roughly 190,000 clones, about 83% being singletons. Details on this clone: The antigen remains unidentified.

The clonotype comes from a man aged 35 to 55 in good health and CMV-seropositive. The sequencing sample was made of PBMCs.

The CDR3 spells CSAGVAGEQYF. The DNA for the CDR3 is TGCAGCGCAGGCGTAGCGGGCGAGCAGTACTTC. The rearrangement links TRBV29-1 to TRBJ2-7, with TRBD2 matching over 7 bases. This CDR3 spans 11 amino acids. Trimming at V came to 7 bases and at J to 6 bases, leaving 6 bases not matched to a gene. The V gene's germline CDR1 is SQVTM and CDR2 ANQGSEA.